The present TCR beta chain was sequenced within a study of OX40 agonist ivuxolimab in advanced cancers. Study-level background: The study reported partial responses in three patients: one hepatocellular carcinoma, two cutaneous melanoma.

Of note for this clone: The antigen remains undetermined.

Study findings and constraints: With doses of 0.1-3.0 mg/kg, partial responders showed among the lowest clonal expansion.

Sequencing used immunoSEQ multiplex PCR; TCRdb keeps in-frame clones, though not all of them. The table has about 59,000 clones, over 80% seen once. The sequencing used CD4+ or CD8+ T cells sorted from blood, collected in a trial of the OX40 agonist ivuxolimab. The receptor was isolated from an adult with an advanced solid tumor such as melanoma, head and neck, liver or kidney cancer.

The CDR3 is CAWSVLSLKYNEQFF. CDR3 coding DNA: TGTGCCTGGAGTGTACTGAGCCTAAAGTACAATGAGCAGTTCTTC. This chain uses TRBV30 with TRBJ2-1; no clear D. This CDR3 is 15 amino acids long. Germline CDR1 and CDR2: GTSNPN and SVGIG (reference sequence). Trimming cost V 0 bases and J 4 bases, with 13 bases left between them.